The present TCR beta chain was sequenced within a study of CD8 T cells in ankylosing spondylitis. The TCR beta libraries were generated through quantitative 5'-RACE incorporating molecular barcodes. TCRdb called the 5' RACE reads again in MiXCR, with one record for every CDR3 protein. The table includes 200,000 to 250,000 distinct CDR3 sequences, about 10% detected once. This clonotype showed up just a few times. Its antigen is still unknown. Points from the study as a whole: Within ankylosing spondylitis blood, a TCR beta motif made up of roughly eight highly homologous variants appeared to be characteristic. The disease-linked clones had a CD8+ phenotype and low blood frequencies.

The source of this sequence is a male donor with ankylosing spondylitis or in good health (not recorded which). The sample taken for sequencing was blood, either unsorted or a sorted T cell fraction (not recorded which).

CDR3 in DNA: TGTGCCAGCAGCTCTCCCGGGACTAGCTACAATGAGCAGTTCTTC. It yields the protein CASSSPGTSYNEQFF. The chain combines TRBV7-8 with TRBJ2-1; TRBD2 agrees at 8 bases. CDR1 and CDR2 (germline): SGHVS, FQNEAQ. The CDR3 totals 15 residues. J gave up 3 bases and V 4 bases, and 5 bases lay outside the gene matches. Looking up the rest from reference TRBV7-8 and TRBJ2-1 gives the full variable domain: GAGVSQSPRYKVAKRGQDVALRCDPISGHVSLFWYQQALGQGPEFLTYFQNEAQLDKSGLPSDRFFAERPEGSVSTLKIQRTQQEDSAVYLCASSSPGTSYNEQFFGPGTRLTVL.